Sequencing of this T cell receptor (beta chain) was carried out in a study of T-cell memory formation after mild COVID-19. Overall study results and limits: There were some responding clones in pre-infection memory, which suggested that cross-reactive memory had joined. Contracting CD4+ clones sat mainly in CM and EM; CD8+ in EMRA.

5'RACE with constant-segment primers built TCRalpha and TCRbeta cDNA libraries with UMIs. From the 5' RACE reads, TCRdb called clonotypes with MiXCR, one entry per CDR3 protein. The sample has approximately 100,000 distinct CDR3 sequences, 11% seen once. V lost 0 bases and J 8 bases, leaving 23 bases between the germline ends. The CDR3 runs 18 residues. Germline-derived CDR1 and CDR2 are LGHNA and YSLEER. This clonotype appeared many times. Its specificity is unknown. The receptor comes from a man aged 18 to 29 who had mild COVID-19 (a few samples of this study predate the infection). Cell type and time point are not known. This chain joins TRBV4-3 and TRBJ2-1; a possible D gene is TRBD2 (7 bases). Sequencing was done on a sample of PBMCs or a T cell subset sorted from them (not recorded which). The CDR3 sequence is CASSQETGGGVGGHEQFF. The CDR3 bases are TGCGCCAGCAGCCAAGAGACGGGGGGCGGGGTTGGGGGCCATGAGCAGTTCTTC.